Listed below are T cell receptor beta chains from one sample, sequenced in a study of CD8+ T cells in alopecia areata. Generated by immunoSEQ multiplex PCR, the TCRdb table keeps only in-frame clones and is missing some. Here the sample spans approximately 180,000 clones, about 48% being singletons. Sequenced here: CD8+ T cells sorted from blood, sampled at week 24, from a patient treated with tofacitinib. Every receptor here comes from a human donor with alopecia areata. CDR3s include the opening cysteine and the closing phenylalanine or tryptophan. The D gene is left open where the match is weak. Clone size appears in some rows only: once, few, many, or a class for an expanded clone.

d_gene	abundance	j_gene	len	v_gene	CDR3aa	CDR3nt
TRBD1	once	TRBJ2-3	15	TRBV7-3	CASSQTGGTTDTQYF	TGTGCCAGCAGCCAGACAGGGGGCACAACAGATACGCAGTATTTT
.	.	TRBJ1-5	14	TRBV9	CASSPGQNNQPQHF	TGTGCCAGCAGCCCCGGACAGAACAATCAGCCCCAGCATTTT
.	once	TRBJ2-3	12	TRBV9	CASSVATDTQYF	TGTGCCAGCAGCGTAGCAACAGATACGCAGTATTTT
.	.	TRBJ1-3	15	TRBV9	CASSVDSRSGNTIYF	TGTGCCAGCAGCGTAGATTCGCGGTCTGGAAACACCATATATTTT
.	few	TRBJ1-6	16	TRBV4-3	CASSHGDSLYNSPLHF	TGCGCCAGCAGCCATGGTGACAGTCTATATAATTCACCCCTCCACTTT
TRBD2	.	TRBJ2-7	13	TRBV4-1	CASSLLGGREQYF	TGCGCCAGCAGTTTGTTGGGAGGGCGCGAGCAGTACTTC
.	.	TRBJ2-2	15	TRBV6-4	CASSDTGKNTGELFF	TGTGCCAGCAGTGACACAGGGAAGAACACCGGGGAGCTGTTTTTT
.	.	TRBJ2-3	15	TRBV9	CASSVSRFSSDTQYF	TGTGCCAGCAGCGTTAGTAGATTCTCATCGGATACGCAGTATTTT
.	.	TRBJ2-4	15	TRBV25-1	CASSEREGAINIQYF	TGTGCCAGCAGTGAAAGGGAGGGGGCAATTAACATTCAGTACTTC
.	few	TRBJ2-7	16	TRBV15	CATSRVGGGDSYEQYF	TGTGCCACCAGCAGAGTCGGTGGGGGTGATTCCTACGAGCAGTACTTC
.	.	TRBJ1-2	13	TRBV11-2	CASSPGDIYGYTF	TGTGCCAGCAGCCCTGGGGACATATATGGCTACACCTTC
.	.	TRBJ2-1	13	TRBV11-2	CASSLYGDNEQFF	TGTGCCAGCAGCTTGTACGGGGACAATGAGCAGTTCTTC
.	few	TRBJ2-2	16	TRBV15	CATSRSRQGKNGELFF	TGTGCCACCAGCAGAAGTAGGCAGGGGAAGAACGGGGAGCTGTTTTTT
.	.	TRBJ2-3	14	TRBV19	CASSIGAGPDTQYF	TGTGCCAGTAGTATAGGGGCAGGTCCAGATACGCAGTATTTT
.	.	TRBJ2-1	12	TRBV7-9	CASSHGYNEQFF	TGTGCCAGCAGCCACGGCTACAATGAGCAGTTCTTC
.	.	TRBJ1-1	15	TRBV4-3	CASSQVNGGVTEAFF	TGCGCCAGCAGCCAAGTGAACGGTGGGGTCACTGAAGCTTTCTTT
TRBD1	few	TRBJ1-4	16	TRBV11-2	CASSLGTRTGGEKLFF	TGTGCCAGCAGCTTAGGCACCCGGACAGGGGGGGAAAAACTGTTTTTT
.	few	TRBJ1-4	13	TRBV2	CASRKRDGQKLFF	TGTGCCAGCAGAAAAAGGGACGGTCAAAAACTGTTTTTT
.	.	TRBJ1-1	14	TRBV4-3	CASSQDSLEVEAFF	TGCGCCAGCAGCCAAGATAGTCTAGAAGTTGAAGCTTTCTTT
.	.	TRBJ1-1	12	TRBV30	CAWSLGGPEAFF	TGTGCCTGGAGTTTGGGGGGCCCTGAAGCTTTCTTT
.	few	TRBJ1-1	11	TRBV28	CASSWGTEAFF	TGTGCCAGCAGTTGGGGCACTGAAGCTTTCTTT
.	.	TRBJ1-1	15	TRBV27	CASSLVLGTNTEAFF	TGTGCCAGCAGTTTAGTATTAGGGACGAACACTGAAGCTTTCTTT
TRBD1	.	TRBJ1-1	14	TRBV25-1	CASSVGQGTTEAFF	TGTGCCAGCAGTGTTGGACAGGGGACGACTGAAGCTTTCTTT
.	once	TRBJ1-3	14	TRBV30	CAWSVGSSGNTIYF	TGTGCCTGGAGTGTTGGCAGCTCTGGAAACACCATATATTTT
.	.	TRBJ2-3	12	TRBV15	CATSSRGDTQYF	TGTGCCACCTCGAGCCGGGGGGATACGCAGTATTTT
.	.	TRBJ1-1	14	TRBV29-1	CSVEDRDVDTEAFF	TGCAGCGTTGAAGATCGGGATGTGGACACTGAAGCTTTCTTT
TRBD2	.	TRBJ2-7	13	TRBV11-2	CAVDSTSYYEQYF	TGTGCCGTCGATTCGACTAGCTACTACGAGCAGTACTTC
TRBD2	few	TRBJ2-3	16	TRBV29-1	CSVLGLAGSSTDTQYF	TGCAGCGTTCTAGGACTAGCGGGGTCCTCCACAGATACGCAGTATTTT
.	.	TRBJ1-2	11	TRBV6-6	CASTNPSGYTF	TGTGCCAGCACCAACCCCAGTGGCTACACCTTC
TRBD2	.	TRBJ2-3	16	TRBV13	CASSSMTSGSTDTQYF	TGTGCCAGCAGTTCCATGACTAGCGGGAGCACAGATACGCAGTATTTT
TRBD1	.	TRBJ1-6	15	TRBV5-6	CASSYGTANNSPLHF	TGTGCCAGCAGCTACGGGACAGCAAATAATTCACCCCTCCACTTT
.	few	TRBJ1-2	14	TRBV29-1	CSVEPLGRDYGYTF	TGCAGCGTTGAACCCCTTGGTCGAGACTATGGCTACACCTTC
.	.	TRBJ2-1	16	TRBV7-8	CASSPGLPGPYNEQFF	TGTGCCAGCAGCCCGGGACTCCCCGGACCCTACAATGAGCAGTTCTTC
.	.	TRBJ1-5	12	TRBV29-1	CSVPRRVQPQHF	TGCAGCGTCCCCCGGCGGGTGCAGCCCCAGCATTTT
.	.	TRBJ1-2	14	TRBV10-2	CASSPSRVRYGYTF	TGCGCCAGCAGTCCTAGCAGGGTGCGATATGGCTACACCTTC
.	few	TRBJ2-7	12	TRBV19	CASSPSAYEQYF	TGTGCCAGTAGTCCGTCGGCCTACGAGCAGTACTTC
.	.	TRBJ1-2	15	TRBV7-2	CASSYGTRINGGYTF	TGTGCCAGCAGCTACGGGACCAGAATTAACGGTGGCTACACCTTC
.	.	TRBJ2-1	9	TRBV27	CASGDEQFF	TGTGCCAGCGGGGATGAGCAGTTCTTC
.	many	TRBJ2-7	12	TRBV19	CASSQGPYEQYF	TGTGCCAGTAGTCAAGGACCTTACGAGCAGTACTTC
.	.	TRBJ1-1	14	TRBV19	CASSTTGLDTEAFF	TGTGCCAGTAGTACAACAGGGCTGGACACTGAAGCTTTCTTT
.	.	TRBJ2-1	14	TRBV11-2	CASAEGSSYNEQFF	TGTGCCAGCGCGGAGGGAAGCTCCTACAATGAGCAGTTCTTC
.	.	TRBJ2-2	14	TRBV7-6	CASSLGGGTGELFF	TGTGCCAGCAGCTTAGGAGGTGGGACCGGGGAGCTGTTTTTT
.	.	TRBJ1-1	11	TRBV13	CASRMITEAFF	TGTGCCAGCAGAATGATCACTGAAGCTTTCTTT
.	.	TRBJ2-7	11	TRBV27	CASSGSYEQYF	TGTGCCAGCAGTGGCTCCTACGAGCAGTACTTC
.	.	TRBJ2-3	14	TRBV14	CASSQGLARDTQYF	TGTGCCAGCAGCCAAGGGCTAGCTAGAGATACGCAGTATTTT
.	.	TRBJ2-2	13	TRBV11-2	CASSIQGHGELFF	TGTGCCAGCAGCATCCAGGGTCACGGGGAGCTGTTTTTT
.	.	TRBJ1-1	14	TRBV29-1	CSAQTQGGNTEAFF	TGCAGCGCCCAAACTCAGGGAGGGAACACTGAAGCTTTCTTT
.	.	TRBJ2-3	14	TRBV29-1	CSGFGTLSTDTQYF	TGCAGCGGGTTCGGGACTCTTAGCACAGATACGCAGTATTTT
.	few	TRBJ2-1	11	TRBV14	CASSQEREQFF	TGTGCCAGCAGCCAAGAACGTGAGCAGTTCTTC
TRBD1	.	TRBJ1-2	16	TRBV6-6	CASSPSKTGTGYGYTF	TGTGCCAGCAGTCCCTCAAAAACCGGGACAGGCTATGGCTACACCTTC
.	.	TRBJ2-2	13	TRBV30	CAWRPRGTGELFF	TGTGCCTGGAGGCCTCGGGGGACCGGGGAGCTGTTTTTT
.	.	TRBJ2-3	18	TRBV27	CASMKRGGATSGTDTQYF	TGTGCCAGCATGAAGAGGGGGGGGGCGACGTCTGGCACAGATACGCAGTATTTT
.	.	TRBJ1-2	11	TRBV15	CATGQHGGYTF	TGTGCCACCGGACAGCACGGTGGCTACACCTTC
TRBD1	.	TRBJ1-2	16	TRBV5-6	CASSLDNGQGNYGYTF	TGTGCCAGCAGCTTGGATAACGGACAGGGGAACTATGGCTACACCTTC
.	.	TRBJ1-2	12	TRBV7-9	CASTDSAYGYTF	TGTGCCAGCACAGACAGCGCCTATGGCTACACCTTC
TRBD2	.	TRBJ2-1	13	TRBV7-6	CASSTTSGVEQFF	TGTGCCAGCAGCACGACTAGCGGGGTCGAGCAGTTCTTC
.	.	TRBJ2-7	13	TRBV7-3	CASSPGPAYEQYF	TGTGCCAGCAGCCCGGGACCGGCCTACGAGCAGTACTTC
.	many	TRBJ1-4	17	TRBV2	CASSQRLMHTKNEKLFF	TGTGCCAGCAGCCAGAGACTGATGCACACTAAAAATGAAAAACTGTTTTTT
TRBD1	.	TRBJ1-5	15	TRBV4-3	CASSQTGEYGQPQHF	TGCGCCAGCAGCCAAACAGGGGAATACGGTCAGCCCCAGCATTTT